One sample yielded the 30 T cell receptor beta chains listed below, sequenced in a study of OX40 agonist ivuxolimab in advanced cancers. The data were produced by immunoSEQ multiplex PCR, yet TCRdb's version contains in-frame clones alone and is incomplete. The profile shows tens of thousands of clones, 80% to 95% of them singletons. The sample was CD4+ or CD8+ T cells sorted from blood, taken in a trial of the OX40 agonist ivuxolimab. The origin of the receptors is an adult with an advanced solid tumor such as melanoma, head and neck, liver or kidney cancer.

V and J are TRBV7-9 and TRBJ2-3; D is perhaps TRBD1 (7 bases). V lost 1 base and J lost 1, with 15 bases in between. The CDR3 has 17 residues. Germline V gene data show CDR1 as SEHNR and CDR2 as FQNEAQ (reference sequence). CDR3 in amino acids: CASSLEPSGGRTDTQYF. In nucleotides, the CDR3 is TGTGCCAGCAGCTTAGAGCCCTCAGGGGGGCGCACAGATACGCAGTATTTT. Supplemented by reference TRBV7-9 and TRBJ2-3, the full variable domain reads DTGVSQNPRHKITKRGQNVTFRCDPISEHNRLYWYRQTLGQGPEFLTYFQNEAQLEKSRLLSDRFSAERPKGSFSTLEIQRTEQGDSAMYLCASSLEPSGGRTDTQYFGPGTRLTVL.

The chain has TRBV5-4 and TRBJ2-7; weak D call: TRBD1 (5 bases). With 1 base removed from V and 0 bases from J, the gap between germline ends came to 5 bases. Germline loops: CDR1 SGHNT, CDR2 YYREEE (reference sequence). The CDR3 length is 13 residues. The CDR3 nucleotides read TGTGCCAGCAGCTTGAGGGGCTCCTACGAGCAGTACTTC. This codes for CASSLRGSYEQYF.

The rearrangement links TRBV10-3 to TRBJ2-4; TRBD2 aligns across 16 bases. V shed 11 bases, J shed 1 base, and the junction held 8 bases outside the gene matches. The CDR3 spans 17 residues. Germline CDR1 reads ENHRY; CDR2 reads SYGVKD. The CDR3 reads CAVPGLAGGPAKNIQYF. The CDR3 DNA is TGTGCCGTCCCGGGACTAGCGGGGGGGCCGGCCAAAAACATTCAGTACTTC.

V usage is TRBV4-3 and J usage is TRBJ2-2; a weak D match, TRBD1 (5 bases). V gave up 3 bases and J gave up 5 bases, with 7 bases separating them. Germline V gene sequence: CDR1 LGHNA, CDR2 YSLEER. The CDR3 totals 13 residues. The CDR3 spells CASSQAGTGELFF. The CDR3 bases are TGCGCCAGCAGCCAGGCAGGGACCGGGGAGCTGTTTTTT.

This chain joins TRBV7-3 and TRBJ1-6; unclear D gene. The CDR3 totals 13 residues. Germline V CDR1 and CDR2: SGHTA, FQGTGA. V gave up 2 bases and J gave up 6 bases, with 5 bases separating them. CDR3 in DNA: TGTGCCAGCAGCTTACTCTTTAATTCACCCCTCCACTTT. Translated: CASSLLFNSPLHF.

The rearrangement joins TRBV5-6 to TRBJ2-1; D is possibly TRBD1 (6 bases). Germline V lookup: CDR1 SGHDT, CDR2 YYEEEE. This CDR3 region has 14 residues. V lost 1 base, J lost 5 bases, and 10 bases lay in between. CDR3 loop: CASSLSAGDNEQFF. DNA for the CDR3: TGTGCCAGCAGCTTGTCTGCAGGGGACAATGAGCAGTTCTTC.

This chain connects TRBV9 to TRBJ2-2, with 7 bases fitting TRBD1. CDR1 is SGDLS and CDR2 is YYNGEE in the germline V gene. The CDR3 contains 18 residues. Unmatched junction bases numbered 10, after V lost 1 base and J lost 1 base. The CDR3 nucleotides are TGTGCCAGCAGCGTACCTTCAACAGGGGAAGAGAACACCGGGGAGCTGTTTTTT. This gives the protein CASSVPSTGEENTGELFF. The whole variable domain, filled in from reference TRBV9 and TRBJ2-2, reads DSGVTQTPKHLITATGQRVTLRCSPRSGDLSVYWYQQSLDQGLQFLIQYYNGEERAKGNILERFSAQQFPDLHSELNLSSLELGDSALYFCASSVPSTGEENTGELFFGEGSRLTVL.

The CDR3 coding sequence is TGTGCCAGCAGCGTACTATCCAGGGGAAATGAGCAGTTCTTC. Translating gives CASSVLSRGNEQFF. V gene TRBV6-1 combines with J gene TRBJ2-1; a possible D gene is TRBD1 (6 bases). Looked up from germline, CDR1 is MNHNS and CDR2 is SASEGT. V was pared by 6 bases and J by 7 bases, with 16 bases between. The CDR3 has 14 residues.

CDR3 nucleotide sequence: TGTGCCATCAGCGGGAGCGGGGGGGACTACAATGAGCAGTTCTTC. Protein product: CAISGSGGDYNEQFF. This chain joins TRBV10-3 and TRBJ2-1; TRBD2 matches 10 bases. The CDR3 is made up of 15 amino acids. Germline-derived CDR1 and CDR2 are ENHRY and SYGVKD. The V gene end was trimmed by 6 bases and the J gene end by 3 bases; junction bases not matched to a gene: 5.

This clone was found a few times. This chain joins TRBV7-2 and TRBJ2-2, with TRBD2 as a possible D gene (5 bases). There are 16 residues in the CDR3. V was cut by 4 bases and J by 2 bases, with 14 bases left in between. Germline-derived CDR1 and CDR2 are SGHTA and FQGNSA. CDR3 sequence reads: CASSSTLGINTGELFF. The CDR3 DNA follows: TGTGCCAGCAGCTCGACCCTCGGGATTAACACCGGGGAGCTGTTTTTT.

This clone was seen a few times. The V and J genes are TRBV27 and TRBJ1-5; 9 bases match TRBD1. CDR3 length: 16 amino acids. V lost 4 bases and J lost 6; bases outside the gene matches: 10. Germline V CDR1 and CDR2: MNHEY, SMNVEV (reference sequence). The CDR3 coding sequence is TGTGCCAGCAGTTACTCGACGGACAGGGGAGGTCAGCCCCAGCATTTT. Residues: CASSYSTDRGGQPQHF.

In DNA form, the CDR3 reads TGTGCCAGCAGTGCTACTGGCGGGGGCCTATACAATGAGCAGTTCTTC. It yields the protein CASSATGGGLYNEQFF. The chain joins TRBV6-6 to TRBJ2-1; a weak D match, TRBD2 (7 bases). The length of the CDR3 is 16 residues. Trimming removed 5 bases from V and 4 bases from J, with 18 bases in between. The germline gives CDR1 MNHNY, CDR2 SVGAGI (reference sequence).

This chain uses TRBV4-1 with TRBJ1-5; D gene unclear. From germline, CDR1 is MGHRA and CDR2 YSYEKL. CDR3 size: 16 residues. Trimming shortened V by 0 bases and J by 1 base, and 10 bases separated the two germline ends. CDR3 protein: CASSQDTEESNQPQHF. The CDR3 DNA reads TGCGCCAGCAGCCAAGATACGGAGGAAAGCAATCAGCCCCAGCATTTT.

Here the CDR3 DNA reads TGTGCCAGCAGCGTCGGACCAGACACTACCGGGGAGCTGTTTTTT. Its protein is CASSVGPDTTGELFF. The gene calls are TRBV5-6 and TRBJ2-2; D is ambiguous. CDR1 is SGHDT, CDR2 YYEEEE, per germline. There are 15 residues in the CDR3. Trimming left V 4 bases short and J 5 bases short, with 15 bases between.

This chain uses TRBV7-6 with TRBJ2-7, with 9 bases identical to TRBD2. The ends lost 2 bases at V and 2 bases at J; junction bases unmatched: 7. The germline V gene has CDR1 SGHVS and CDR2 FNYEAQ. The CDR3 extends over 16 amino acids. CDR3 sequence: CASSLKDASGAYEQYF. CDR3 bases: TGTGCCAGCAGCTTAAAGGACGCTAGCGGGGCCTACGAGCAGTACTTC.

This clone has only one observation. The rearrangement links TRBV30 to TRBJ1-2; D perhaps matches TRBD1 (6 bases). The CDR3 extends over 15 amino acids. Trimming removed 0 bases at V and 3 bases at J, with 14 bases between. The germline V gene encodes CDR1 GTSNPN and CDR2 SVGIG (reference sequence). The CDR3 bases are TGTGCCTGGAGTGTTAAGGGGGGCTGGGACTATGGCTACACCTTC. Protein sequence: CAWSVKGGWDYGYTF.

The rearrangement joins TRBV5-1 to TRBJ2-7, with 7 bases matching TRBD1. This CDR3 has 15 residues. The germline V gene encodes CDR1 SGHRS and CDR2 YFSETQ. Losses at the gene ends were 0 bases for V and 3 bases for J; bases not matched to a gene: 6. The CDR3, as DNA: TGCGCCAGCAGCTTGGCCGGGACAGTAAACTACGAGCAGTACTTC. The encoded protein is CASSLAGTVNYEQYF.

The chain carries TRBV6-1 and TRBJ1-5; D remains unclear. There are 14 residues in the CDR3. Germline assignment: CDR1 MNHNS and CDR2 SASEGT. The germline V and J ends were trimmed by 2 bases and 5 bases, with 10 bases remaining between them. This chain's CDR3 is CASSEFWGDQPQHF. The CDR3 DNA follows: TGTGCCAGCAGTGAATTTTGGGGTGATCAGCCCCAGCATTTT.

V usage is TRBV19 and J usage is TRBJ2-1; D possibly corresponds to TRBD2 (5 bases). CDR1 and CDR2 from the germline V gene are LNHDA and SQIVND (reference sequence). The V end lost 10 bases, the J end lost 6 bases, and 19 bases lay between the germline ends. This CDR3 is 14 amino acids long. The CDR3 protein is CATSLTGRGNEQFF. The CDR3 DNA follows: TGTGCCACCTCCCTCACGGGCCGGGGCAATGAGCAGTTCTTC.

The rearrangement links TRBV11-2 to TRBJ1-2, with D perhaps matching TRBD1 (6 bases). The CDR3 loop spans 13 amino acids. V lost 2 bases, J lost 5 bases, and 9 bases lay in between. Germline loops: CDR1 SGHAT, CDR2 FQNNGV. For the CDR3, the DNA is TGTGCCAGCAGCTTAAACAGGGAGTATGGCTACACCTTC. Protein: CASSLNREYGYTF.

The V call is TRBV7-9, the J call TRBJ2-1; TRBD1 agrees at 9 bases. CDR1 SEHNR and CDR2 FQNEAQ come from the germline V gene (reference sequence). This CDR3 is 15 amino acids long. After removal of 4 bases from V and 8 bases from J, the junction contained 9 bases not matched to a gene. CDR3 coding DNA: TGTGCCAGCAGCTCCGGGACAGGGCCGGGGGATGAGCAGTTCTTC. Amino acids: CASSSGTGPGDEQFF.

Details on this clone: An end of the junction does not agree with germline; a read error may underlie this. The rearrangement links TRBV9 to TRBJ1-3, with D maybe TRBD1 (5 bases). This CDR3 spans 16 amino acids. The germline V gene encodes CDR1 SGDLS and CDR2 YYNGEE. CDR3 DNA sequence: TGTGCCAGCAACGTAGCTCGAGGGGACGCCGGAAACACCATATATTTT. This gives the protein CASNVARGDAGNTIYF.

The count of this clone is one. J is TRBJ2-5 and V is TRBV11-3; D possibly matches TRBD1 or TRBD2 (6 bases each). Germline CDR1 reads SGHNT; CDR2 reads YENEEA. With 5 bases removed from V and 3 bases from J, the gap between germline ends came to 13 bases. This CDR3 is 14 amino acids long. The CDR3 reads CASSREGGKETQYF. In DNA, the CDR3 is TGTGCCAGCAGCCGTGAGGGGGGAAAAGAGACCCAGTACTTC.

The chain joins TRBV4-2 to TRBJ2-7; no reliable D call. Per germline, CDR1 LGHNA and CDR2 YNFKEQ. Between the trimmed V and J ends, which lost 0 bases and 5 bases, there was a span of 5 bases. The CDR3 is 12 amino acids. The CDR3 spells CASSQDRHEQYF. CDR3 sequence (DNA): TGTGCCAGCAGCCAAGATCGACACGAGCAGTACTTC.

The V and J genes are TRBV7-6 and TRBJ2-7, with TRBD2 matching over 7 bases. This CDR3 contains 16 residues. V was pared by 1 base and J by 0 bases, with 6 bases of the junction left unmatched. Germline V gives CDR1 SGHVS, CDR2 FNYEAQ. The chain's CDR3 is CASSLGGGYSSYEQYF. In DNA, the CDR3 is TGTGCCAGCAGCTTAGGGGGGGGATATAGCTCCTACGAGCAGTACTTC.

The chain uses TRBV19 and TRBJ2-2; no firm D call. The CDR3 length is 16 residues. Trimming shortened V by 8 bases and J by 0 bases, and 16 bases separated the two germline ends. Germline CDR1 is LNHDA and CDR2 is SQIVND (reference sequence). The CDR3 is CASFRIGQANTGELFF. The CDR3 nucleotides read TGTGCCAGTTTTAGGATCGGGCAGGCGAACACCGGGGAGCTGTTTTTT.

This chain uses TRBV5-1 with TRBJ2-7, with TRBD1 matching 8 bases. The CDR3 is made up of 14 amino acids. With V trimmed by 3 bases and J by 9 bases, 11 bases remained unmatched. CDR1 is SGHRS, CDR2 YFSETQ, per germline. The CDR3 here is CASSYGQGVIGQYF. The CDR3 DNA follows: TGCGCCAGCAGCTACGGACAGGGAGTTATCGGGCAGTACTTC.

V is TRBV7-9 and J is TRBJ2-3; 7 bases map to TRBD2. The CDR3 totals 16 residues. Germline V gene data show CDR1 as SEHNR and CDR2 as FQNEAQ (reference sequence). Germline trimming cut 6 bases from V and 2 bases from J; bases unmatched to any gene: 11. In DNA, the CDR3 is TGTGCCAGCAGTCCGCTAGCAGCGGGGCACACAGATACGCAGTATTTT. Protein product: CASSPLAAGHTDTQYF.

The CDR3 bases are TGTGCCAGCACAAAGCGGGGGGTACAAGAGACCCAGTACTTC. It yields the protein CASTKRGVQETQYF. This rearrangement joins TRBV2 to TRBJ2-5; 9 bases map to TRBD2. This CDR3 spans 14 amino acids. Per germline, CDR1 SNHLY and CDR2 FYNNEI. The V and J ends lost 7 bases and 2 bases, in that order; junction bases with no gene match: 5.

This clone has a handful of counts. This chain links TRBV5-6 with TRBJ1-5; D uncertain. Germline CDR1 SGHDT, CDR2 YYEEEE. The CDR3 is made up of 14 amino acids. V was pared by 0 bases and J by 7 bases, with 11 bases between. The CDR3 coding sequence is TGTGCCAGCAGCTTGGATGGAAGGTTCCAGCCCCAGCATTTT. It translates to CASSLDGRFQPQHF.